This T cell receptor beta chain was recovered during a study of shared clonotypes between healthy human individuals. Findings of the study overall: Represented diversity (both genetic and exposure-history) was limited by the small number of donors.

V lost 2 bases, J lost 6 bases, and 2 bases stayed unmatched. CDR1 is WSHSY and CDR2 is SAAADI in the germline V gene. This CDR3 has 14 amino acids. Of note for this clone: The antigen is not known.

The method was immunoSEQ multiplex PCR; TCRdb's version includes in-frame clones alone and lacks a portion of them. Of 1.6 million or so clones listed, around 98.5% were seen once; the top ten hold 0.36%. Source material: naive CD4+ T cells sorted from blood. As to subset: CD45RA+ positively selected. The gene calls are TRBV10-2 and TRBJ1-5; 9 nucleotides match TRBD1. The TCR was taken from a man aged 25-45 years in good health. The CDR3 DNA is TGCGCCAGCAGTGAGAGGACAGGGGCTCAGCCCCAGCATTTT. This gives the protein CASSERTGAQPQHF.